The 28 T cell receptor beta chains reported below all come from one sample, sequenced in a study of T cells in Graves' hyperthyroidism and ophthalmopathy. Amplified TCR beta CDR3 regions came from RNA transcripts. The HTBI primer set served for first-round RT-PCR of the TCR CDR3. MiXCR, applied by TCRdb to the multiplex PCR reads, yields one record per CDR3 protein. The sample holds some 500,000 distinct CDR3 sequences; around 14% are singletons and the top ten take around a sixth. The specimen was blood. Source of these receptors: a woman under 30 with Graves' hyperthyroidism.

There are many counts of this clonotype. V gene TRBV20-1 combines with J gene TRBJ2-2; D may match TRBD1 or TRBD2 (5 bases each). There are 14 residues in the CDR3. Trimming removed 5 bases from V and 4 bases from J, with 14 bases in between. Per the germline V gene, CDR1 is DFQATT and CDR2 is SNEGSKA (reference sequence). CDR3 nucleotides: TGCAGTGCTCGTCCCGGGACCGGCACCGGGGAGCTGTTTTTT. Residues: CSARPGTGTGELFF.

The V call is TRBV20-1, the J call TRBJ1-1; D is unclear. The V and J ends lost 1 base and 6 bases respectively, with 6 bases between them. The CDR3 is made up of 11 amino acids. Germline values: CDR1 DFQATT, CDR2 SNEGSKA (reference sequence). The CDR3 nucleotides read TGCAGTGCTAGAGGAGAAGCTGAAGCTTTCTTT. This translates into CSARGEAEAFF.

This clonotype was observed many times. The chain couples TRBV12-3 or TRBV12-4 to TRBJ1-5; D possibly corresponds to TRBD1 (5 bases). V lost 3 bases and J 5 bases, leaving 11 bases between the germline ends. This CDR3 spans 14 amino acids. The CDR3 DNA reads as TGTGCCAGCAGTTTTCAAGTGGGGGATCAGCCCCAGCATTTT. It translates to CASSFQVGDQPQHF.

The chain's CDR3 is CASSVGSPGGTEAFF. The DNA for the CDR3 is TGTGCCAGCAGCGTAGGAAGTCCCGGGGGCACTGAAGCTTTCTTT. The chain recombines TRBV9 with TRBJ1-1; D is perhaps TRBD1 (5 bases). CDR3 length: 15 amino acids. The V gene's germline CDR1 is SGDLS and CDR2 YYNGEE. V lost 0 bases to trimming and J lost 4 bases, with 13 bases between them.

J is TRBJ2-1 and V is TRBV29-1; 7 positions match TRBD2. J was trimmed by 8 bases and V by 0 bases; bases with no gene match: 7. Germline V lookup: CDR1 SQVTM, CDR2 ANQGSEA. The CDR3 runs to 14 residues. CDR3 bases: TGCAGCGTTGAAGATCTTGAGGGGAGGGATGAGCAGTTCTTC. This encodes CSVEDLEGRDEQFF.

This clonotype has at least ten counts. V is TRBV10-3 and J is TRBJ2-3, with 12 bases that match TRBD1. The trim removed 2 bases at V and 6 bases at J, leaving 9 bases unmatched. Germline V gene data show CDR1 as ENHRY and CDR2 as SYGVKD. This CDR3 comprises 17 residues. The CDR3 sequence is CAISERSGTGGMDTQYF. CDR3 nucleotides: TGTGCCATCAGTGAGCGCTCCGGGACAGGGGGCATGGATACGCAGTATTTT.

This clonotype occurred a few times. The V call is TRBV25-1, the J call TRBJ2-3; D may be TRBD1 or TRBD2 (7 bases each). Trimming stripped 8 bases from V and 3 bases from J, with 18 bases between. Germline V gene sequence: CDR1 MGHDK, CDR2 SYGVNS. The CDR3 extends over 15 amino acids. The CDR3 DNA reads TGTGCCAGCTCAAAGACAGGGAGGGAGACAGATACGCAGTATTTT. Its protein is CASSKTGRETDTQYF.

As concerns this clonotype: A much more abundant neighbour one base away suggests this may be a read error. V gene TRBV5-1 combines with J gene TRBJ1-1; D remains ambiguous. Germline-derived CDR1 and CDR2 are SGHRS and YFSETQ. The CDR3 extends over 13 amino acids. CDR3 in DNA: TGCGCCAGCAGCTTGGGCAGCTACACTGAAGCTTCCTTT. This translates into CASSLGSYTEASF. Looking up the rest from reference TRBV5-1 and TRBJ1-1 gives the full variable domain: KAGVTQTPRYLIKTRGQQVTLSCSPISGHRSVSWYQQTPGQGLQFLFEYFSETQRNKGNFPGRFSGRQFSNSRSEMNVSTLELGDSALYLCASSLGSYTEASFGQGTRLTVV.

This clonotype has at least ten counts. The chain has TRBV27 and TRBJ1-1, with 7 bases matching TRBD1. There are 13 residues in the CDR3. With 5 bases clipped from V and 2 bases from J, the junction kept 2 bases outside the gene matches. Germline values: CDR1 MNHEY, CDR2 SMNVEV (reference sequence). The CDR3 reads CASSRQGNTEAFF. CDR3 coding DNA: TGTGCCAGCAGTCGACAGGGCAACACTGAAGCTTTCTTT.

The CDR3 DNA reads TGTGCCAGCTCACCGCTGGACAGGGCGAACACTGAAGCTTTCTTT. As protein: CASSPLDRANTEAFF. The chain employs TRBV18 and TRBJ1-1; 8 positions agree with TRBD1. The ends lost 3 bases at V and 1 base at J; junction bases unmatched: 4. Per the germline V gene, CDR1 is KGHSH and CDR2 is LQKENI. The CDR3 spans 15 residues.

In its sample, this clonotype was seen many times. The chain carries TRBV7-3 and TRBJ2-1; 9 nucleotides align to TRBD2. Per germline, CDR1 SGHTA and CDR2 FQGTGA. The CDR3 is made up of 15 amino acids. After removal of 1 base from V and 10 bases from J, the junction contained 8 bases not matched to a gene. The CDR3 DNA reads as TGTGCCAGCAGCTTAAGCGGGAGGGCCTCTGTCGAGCAGTTCTTC. Encoded protein: CASSLSGRASVEQFF.

This clonotype was picked up many times. This chain uses TRBV11-3 with TRBJ1-4; 9 bases fit TRBD1. The CDR3 length is 14 residues. Germline CDR1 SGHNT, CDR2 YENEEA. The J segment lost 5 bases and the V segment lost 5 bases, leaving 3 bases of the junction unmatched. The chain's CDR3 is CASSPGTGNEKLFF. CDR3 nucleotides: TGTGCCAGCAGCCCCGGGACAGGGAATGAAAAACTGTTTTTT.

J is TRBJ2-1 and V is TRBV13; D possibly matches TRBD1 or TRBD2 (6 bases each). This CDR3 has 15 residues. V was cut by 7 bases and J by 3 bases, with 16 bases left in between. Germline V CDR1 and CDR2: PRHDT, FYEKMQ (reference sequence). The CDR3 loop is CASILRGRNYNEQFF. DNA for the CDR3: TGTGCCAGCATTCTTCGGGGGCGGAACTACAATGAGCAGTTCTTC.

The rearrangement joins TRBV6-2 or TRBV6-3 to TRBJ1-5; no definite D call. V was cut by 8 bases and J by 3 bases, with 14 bases left in between. The V gene's germline CDR1 is MNHEY and CDR2 SVGEGT. There are 14 residues in the CDR3. The CDR3 is CASRPRAANQPQHF. CDR3 DNA: TGTGCCAGCCGACCCCGGGCCGCCAATCAGCCCCAGCATTTT.

A few counts support this clonotype. The chain has TRBV7-9 and TRBJ2-2; D unresolved. The CDR3 length is 15 residues. V was cut by 3 bases and J by 1 base, with 9 bases left in between. CDR1 SEHNR and CDR2 FQNEAQ come from the germline V gene (reference sequence). The CDR3 loop reads CASSFVSGNTGELFF. The CDR3 nucleotides are TGTGCCAGCAGCTTTGTGTCAGGGAACACCGGGGAGCTGTTTTTT.

This clonotype was detected ten times or more. This chain uses TRBV9 with TRBJ2-7; D perhaps matches TRBD1 (6 bases). Trimming cost V 4 bases and J 4 bases, with 24 bases left between them. Germline CDR1 and CDR2: SGDLS and YYNGEE. There are 17 residues in the CDR3. This CDR3 reads CASSPVALSTGSYEQYF. The CDR3 coding sequence is TGTGCCAGCAGCCCCGTAGCCCTCTCGACAGGTTCTTACGAGCAGTACTTC. The variable domain in full, completed from reference TRBV9 and TRBJ2-7, reads DSGVTQTPKHLITATGQRVTLRCSPRSGDLSVYWYQQSLDQGLQFLIQYYNGEERAKGNILERFSAQQFPDLHSELNLSSLELGDSALYFCASSPVALSTGSYEQYFGPGTRLTVT.

The V gene is TRBV25-1, the J gene TRBJ2-7; 7 positions match TRBD2. This CDR3 is 11 amino acids long. The germline gives CDR1 MGHDK, CDR2 SYGVNS. J lost 6 bases, V lost 6 bases, and 2 bases had no gene match. The CDR3 sequence is CASSWEGEQYV. CDR3 nucleotides: TGTGCCAGCAGCTGGGAGGGCGAGCAGTACGTC.

This clonotype was detected many times. The chain combines TRBV28 with TRBJ2-2; 9 bases match TRBD2. The CDR3 length is 15 residues. In germline, CDR1 is MDHEN, CDR2 SYDVKM. J was trimmed by 4 bases and V by 2 bases; bases with no gene match: 2. The CDR3 sequence is CASSLAGGPTGELFF. CDR3 bases: TGTGCCAGCAGTTTAGCGGGAGGGCCCACCGGGGAGCTGTTTTTT.

J is TRBJ2-7 and V is TRBV6-1; 7 bases line up with TRBD2. Unmatched junction bases numbered 8, after V lost 4 bases and J lost 5 bases. Germline V CDR1 and CDR2: MNHNS, SASEGT. The CDR3 extends over 14 amino acids. Here the CDR3 reads CASSVASGDHEQYV. CDR3 bases: TGTGCCAGCAGTGTGGCTAGCGGTGACCACGAGCAGTACGTC.

In this sample, this clonotype turned up many times. The chain combines TRBV19 with TRBJ1-1; 7 positions agree with TRBD1. With V trimmed by 7 bases and J by 6 bases, 8 bases remained unmatched. Germline CDR1 is LNHDA and CDR2 is SQIVND (reference sequence). This CDR3 spans 13 amino acids. CDR3 amino acids: CASTRQGAPEAFF. The CDR3 nucleotides are TGTGCCAGTACTAGACAGGGCGCCCCTGAAGCTTTCTTT.

V and J are TRBV4-1 and TRBJ1-2; the D gene is possibly TRBD1 (5 bases). Deletions cut 3 bases from V and 4 bases from J, with 15 bases between. The CDR3 contains 15 residues. The germline V gene encodes CDR1 MGHRA and CDR2 YSYEKL. The CDR3 bases are TGCGCCAGCAGCCAGGCTGGGGGGGAAGCCTATGGCTACACCTTC. Amino acid sequence: CASSQAGGEAYGYTF.

This clonotype was observed at least ten times. This chain connects TRBV20-1 to TRBJ2-3; D is undetermined. Germline V CDR1 and CDR2: DFQATT, SNEGSKA (reference sequence). Trimming left V 5 bases short and J 6 bases short, with 12 bases between. The CDR3 has 12 residues. The DNA for the CDR3 is TGCAGTGCTGCCTTATCTCGGGATACGCAGTATTTT. Translating gives CSAALSRDTQYF.

This clonotype was detected many times. CDR3 in amino acids: CASSLFEGPNNEQFF. In DNA form, the CDR3 reads TGTGCCAGCAGTTTGTTCGAGGGCCCTAACAATGAGCAGTTCTTC. The V gene is TRBV28, the J gene TRBJ2-1; tentative D call: TRBD2 (5 bases). V shed 3 bases and J shed 5 bases, with 14 bases lying between them. Germline V gene lookup returns CDR1 MDHEN and CDR2 SYDVKM. The CDR3 spans 15 residues.

This clonotype was found a few times. The V gene is TRBV3-1, the J gene TRBJ1-5; possibly TRBD1 for D (5 bases). Germline loops: CDR1 LGHDT, CDR2 YNNKEL (reference sequence). Trimming stripped 0 bases from V and 7 bases from J, with 13 bases between. The CDR3 length is 15 residues. CDR3 in amino acids: CASSQDGARWQPQHF. The CDR3 nucleotides read TGTGCCAGCAGCCAAGATGGGGCTCGGTGGCAGCCCCAGCATTTT.

This clonotype was counted many times. The rearrangement links TRBV12-3 or TRBV12-4 to TRBJ1-1, with D unresolved. The CDR3 length is 14 residues. V lost 4 bases to trimming and J lost 5 bases, with 14 bases between them. CDR3 sequence reads: CASSSAYVGTEAFF. The CDR3 DNA is TGTGCCAGCAGTTCAGCCTATGTGGGTACTGAAGCTTTCTTT.

Ten or more counts support this clonotype. The chain carries TRBV20-1 and TRBJ2-7, with D possibly being TRBD1 (6 bases). CDR3 size: 14 residues. V lost 5 bases to trimming and J lost 5 bases, with 19 bases between them. CDR1 is DFQATT and CDR2 is SNEGSKA in the germline V gene (reference sequence). The CDR3 loop is CSAGPTTGFDEQYF. In DNA, the CDR3 is TGCAGTGCTGGACCAACCACAGGGTTCGACGAGCAGTACTTC.

This clonotype was seen once. CDR3 region: CASRGTSGSKDEQFF. The DNA of the CDR3 is TGTGCCAGCAGGGGGACTAGCGGGAGTAAAGATGAGCAGTTCTTC. V usage is TRBV6-2 or TRBV6-3 and J usage is TRBJ2-1; 14 bases map to TRBD2. The germline V gene has CDR1 MNHEY and CDR2 SVGEGT. V was clipped by 6 bases and J by 8 bases; unmatched bases: 6. CDR3 size: 15 residues.

The sample holds a few counts of this clonotype. The chain recombines TRBV5-1 with TRBJ2-3, with TRBD2 matching over 12 bases. J lost 2 bases, V lost 0 bases, and 1 base had no gene match. The CDR3 length is 16 residues. CDR1 is SGHRS and CDR2 is YFSETQ in the germline V gene. The CDR3 sequence is CASSLGTSGTTDTQYF. As DNA, the CDR3 is TGCGCCAGCAGCTTGGGGACTAGCGGGACCACAGATACGCAGTATTTT.